The present T cell receptor beta chain was sequenced within a study of OX40 agonist ivuxolimab in advanced cancers. The CDR3 has 16 residues. Unmatched junction bases numbered 10, after V lost 2 bases and J lost 8 bases. The germline CDR1 and CDR2 sequences are SGHTA and FQGNSA. Here immunoSEQ multiplex PCR was the method, and the copy in TCRdb shows in-frame clones only, minus some. This table holds approximately 76,000 clones, 85% to 90% found once. V gene TRBV7-2 combines with J gene TRBJ2-1, with 9 bases fitting TRBD2. The specimen comprised CD4+ or CD8+ T cells sorted from blood, sampled in a trial of the OX40 agonist ivuxolimab. This clonotype was obtained from an adult with an advanced solid tumor such as melanoma, head and neck, liver or kidney cancer. CDR3 amino acids: CASSLPPSGIWYEQFF. The CDR3 DNA reads as TGTGCCAGCAGCTTACCCCCTAGCGGGATATGGTATGAGCAGTTCTTC. Full variable domain (missing parts from reference TRBV7-2 and TRBJ2-1): GAGVSQSPSNKVTEKGKDVELRCDPISGHTALYWYRQSLGQGLEFLIYFQGNSAPDKSGLPSDRFSAERTGGSVSTLTIQRTQQEDSAVYLCASSLPPSGIWYEQFFGPGTRLTVL.